These T cell receptor beta chains were read from a single sample in a study of cytomegalovirus exposure and HLA in healthy donors. Using immunoSEQ multiplex PCR, the repertoire was profiled, and TCRdb retains in-frame clones only, with some absent. The table lists roughly 120,000 clones, roughly 76% of them singletons. The sample taken for sequencing was PBMCs. These receptors were collected from a man aged 45-65 years in good health and CMV-seropositive. Both conserved end residues are part of each CDR3. The D gene is left open where the match is weak. Clone size is not always given. Where it is, it says once, few, many or a class for expanded clones.

size | J | D | V | DNA | CDR3
- | TRBJ2-2 | - | TRBV14 | TGTGCCAGCAGCCAAGATCAAGCCCGTCTGGAGACCGGGGAGCTGTTTTTT | CASSQDQARLETGELFF
- | TRBJ2-5 | - | TRBV9 | TGTGCCAGCAGCGTATCAGCGAGCCGACAAGAGACCCAGTACTTC | CASSVSASRQETQYF
few | TRBJ2-1 | TRBD2 | TRBV5-5 | TGTGCCAGCACCCCTCGGGCAGGACGGACTAGCGGGTACTACAATGAGCAGTTCTTC | CASTPRAGRTSGYYNEQFF
once | TRBJ2-7 | TRBD1 | TRBV13 | TGTGCCACGGCCCGGGACAGGGACTACGAGCAGTACTTC | CATARDRDYEQYF
- | TRBJ1-2 | TRBD1 | TRBV19 | TGTGCCAGTAGTACGCAGGGGGCGTTCAGCTATGGCTACACCTTC | CASSTQGAFSYGYTF
- | TRBJ2-1 | - | TRBV5-1 | TGCGCCAGCAGCAGCTCTCTTAGCTCCTACAATGAGCAGTTCTTC | CASSSSLSSYNEQFF
- | TRBJ2-5 | TRBD1 | TRBV6-5 | TGTGCCAGCAGCGGACAGGGGACCCAGTACTTC | CASSGQGTQYF
few | TRBJ2-5 | TRBD2 | TRBV6-6 | TGTGCCAGCAGTTATTCGGGGGGAACCGGCGAGACCCAGTACTTC | CASSYSGGTGETQYF
- | TRBJ1-1 | - | TRBV4-1 | TGCGCCAGCAGCCAAGATGGGGAAGGGGTTGACACTGAAGCTTTCTTT | CASSQDGEGVDTEAFF
- | TRBJ2-3 | - | TRBV11-2 | TGTGCCAGCAGCTCCCCGGGCGGGGGCACAGATACGCAGTATTTT | CASSSPGGGTDTQYF
- | TRBJ1-3 | - | TRBV10-3 | TGTGCCATCAGGGCGGAGACTGCTGGAAACACCATATATTTT | CAIRAETAGNTIYF
once | TRBJ1-2 | - | TRBV18 | TGTGCCAGCTCACCCGCCCAGGAGGGTGGCTACACCTTC | CASSPAQEGGYTF
- | TRBJ1-5 | TRBD1 | TRBV6-5 | TGTGCCAGCCGACCTATGACAGGGACCCAGCCCCAGCATTTT | CASRPMTGTQPQHF
once | TRBJ2-1 | TRBD2 | TRBV7-9 | TGTTCCAGCAGCTCATCTAGCGGGAGGACCTACAATGAGCAGTTCTTC | CSSSSSSGRTYNEQFF
- | TRBJ2-3 | - | TRBV27 | TGTGCCAGCAAGCTAGCCAAAGGCACAGATACGCAGTATTTT | CASKLAKGTDTQYF
- | TRBJ1-2 | - | TRBV28 | TGTGCCAGCAGCCCTGGGGGGGGCTATGGCTACACCTTC | CASSPGGGYGYTF